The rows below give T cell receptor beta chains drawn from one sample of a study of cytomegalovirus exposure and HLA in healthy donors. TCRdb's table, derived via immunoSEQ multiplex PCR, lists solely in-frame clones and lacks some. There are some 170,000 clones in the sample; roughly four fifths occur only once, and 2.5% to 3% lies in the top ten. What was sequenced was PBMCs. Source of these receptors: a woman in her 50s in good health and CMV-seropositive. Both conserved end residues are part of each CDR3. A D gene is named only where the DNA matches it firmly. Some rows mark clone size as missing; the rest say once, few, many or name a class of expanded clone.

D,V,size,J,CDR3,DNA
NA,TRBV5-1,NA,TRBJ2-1,CASRYDGGSYNEQFF,TGCGCCAGCCGTTACGACGGGGGATCCTACAATGAGCAGTTCTTC
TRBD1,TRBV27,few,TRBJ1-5,CASRDRGQYSNQPQHF,TGTGCCAGCCGAGACAGGGGGCAATATAGCAATCAGCCCCAGCATTTT
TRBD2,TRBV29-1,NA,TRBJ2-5,CSVEGTRYAETQYF,TGCAGCGTTGAAGGGACTAGGTACGCGGAGACCCAGTACTTC
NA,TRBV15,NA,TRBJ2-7,CATSRERGASYEQYF,TGTGCCACCAGCAGAGAGCGGGGCGCCTCCTACGAGCAGTACTTC
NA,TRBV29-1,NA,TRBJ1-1,CSVALEVRAFF,TGCAGCGTCGCCTTAGAGGTGAGGGCTTTCTTT
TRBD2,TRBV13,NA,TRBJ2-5,CASSLSGGGQETQYF,TGTGCCAGCAGCTTAAGTGGCGGGGGGCAAGAGACCCAGTACTTC
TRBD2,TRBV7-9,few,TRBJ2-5,CASSIIGGAETQYF,TGTGCCAGCAGCATAATCGGGGGGGCGGAGACCCAGTACTTC
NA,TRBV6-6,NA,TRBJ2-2,CASRTGNTGELFF,TGTGCCAGCAGGACAGGGAACACCGGGGAGCTGTTTTTT
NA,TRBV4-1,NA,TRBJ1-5,CASSQRGREGQPQHF,TGCGCCAGCAGCCAACGGGGCAGGGAGGGCCAGCCCCAGCATTTT
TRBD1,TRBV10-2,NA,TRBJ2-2,CASSRDRNTGELFF,TGCGCCAGCAGTCGGGACAGGAACACCGGGGAGCTGTTTTTT
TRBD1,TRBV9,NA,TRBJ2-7,CASSVAGTGGPYEQYF,TGTGCCAGCAGCGTAGCCGGGACAGGGGGCCCCTACGAGCAGTACTTC
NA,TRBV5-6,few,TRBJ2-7,CASTEQEGEQYF,TGTGCCAGCACCGAACAGGAAGGGGAGCAGTACTTC
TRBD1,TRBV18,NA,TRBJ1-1,CASSPQGDRVAFF,TGTGCCAGCTCGCCTCAGGGGGACAGAGTAGCTTTCTTT
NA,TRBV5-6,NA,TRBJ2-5,CASSLMGRWETQYF,TGTGCCAGCAGCTTGATGGGGCGTTGGGAGACCCAGTACTTC
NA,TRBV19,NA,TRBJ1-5,CASTRLQGTYSNQPQHF,TGTGCCAGCACTAGGTTACAGGGTACCTATAGCAATCAGCCCCAGCATTTT
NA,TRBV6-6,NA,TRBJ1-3,CASSSDRNTIYF,TGTGCCAGCAGTTCAGACAGAAACACCATATATTTT
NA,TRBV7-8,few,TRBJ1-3,CASNGGAGNTIYF,TGTGCCAGCAACGGAGGGGCTGGAAACACCATATATTTT
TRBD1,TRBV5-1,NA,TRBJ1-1,CASRVETGRTEAFF,TGCGCCAGCAGAGTCGAGACAGGGAGAACTGAAGCTTTCTTT
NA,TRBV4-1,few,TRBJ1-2,CASSPQAFHYGYTF,TGCGCCAGCAGCCCTCAGGCGTTTCACTATGGCTACACCTTC
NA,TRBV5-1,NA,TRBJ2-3,CASSLGGDTDTQYF,TGCGCCAGCAGCTTAGGCGGGGACACAGATACGCAGTATTTT